Reported below is one T cell receptor beta chain. This clonotype was recorded at least ten times. Its antigen remains undetermined. There are no base qualities to consult, and no much larger clone falls within one base. The CDR3, cysteine through phenylalanine, is 15 amino acids long. The DNA shown is the 45-base CDR3, in frame from base 1. V is trimmed back by 10 bases and J by 0 bases, and the junction contains 10 bases that no gene match accounts for. Looking up the germline V gene yields CDR1 KGHSH and CDR2 LQKENI. cDNA was synthesized by template-switch 5'RACE using a primer carrying a 10-nucleotide random unique molecular identifier by which each TCR transcript was tagged. Every sequencing run yielded over 160 million TCR-beta sequences covering 15-18 subjects. Total RNA was extracted with the RNeasy kit. TCR-beta VDJ regions were amplified with primers for the TCR constant region and the 5'RACE anchor, using the KAPA Real-time Library Amplification kit. A first PCR added sample indexes and Illumina adaptors, and a second PCR then raised library yield. After Ampure bead purification, the roughly 650 bp TCR product was size-selected on a 2% E-gel SizeSelection system. Before pooling, library quality was checked on a Bioanalyzer, concentration was measured with Qubit, and libraries were quantified with the Kapa Library Quantification kit. Libraries were sequenced paired-end 2 x 150 bp on an Illumina HiSeq 2500. To increase sequence diversity, 25-30% phiX was spiked into each library pool. In the original analysis: Quality-filtered reads were processed with the UMI-based MiGEC pipeline, which removed over 75% of raw TCR sequences during error correction. VDJ genes were aligned to IMGT germline references, and each clonotype was defined by a unique CDR3 amino acid sequence together with V-J genes. Clonal expansion, Shannon diversity and CDR3 relatedness (CalcPairwiseDistances, ClusterSamples) were evaluated with VDJtools, and phylogenetic trees were built with CLCbio workbench. Clones with at least 8 unique UMIs were defined as expanded, with this threshold being based on coefficient-of-variation modelling across technical triplicates. The public reads were reprocessed in TCRdb via fastp at Q25 and MiXCR, keeping in-frame beta chains. For every CDR3 protein sequence, its rows merge into one entry that carries the most common genes and DNA. The V and J calls were determined by TCRdb, not by the authors. Counted in this sample were roughly 45,000 distinct CDR3 sequences; approximately 13% of them appeared once. The ten most abundant clones make up about an eighth of the sample.

Interpreted using the paper, the time point label stands for: longitudinal time-point 3. Healthy controls were blood bank volunteers in Maryland, USA. For unsorted PBMC libraries, 2 million PBMCs were used after storage in RNAlater at -80 degrees C until RNA extraction. Peripheral blood was subjected to Ficoll-Hypaque density gradient centrifugation to isolate PBMCs, which were then cryopreserved in liquid nitrogen. This record belongs to a study of neurological immune-mediated disorders (dated by TCRdb to between 2018 and 2021). Regarding the study in general: Peripheral blood TCR-beta repertoires from HTLV-I-associated myelopathy (HAM/TSP) patients, multiple sclerosis patients and healthy controls were compared by UMI-based sequencing. Longitudinal samples, technical triplicates and paired sorted CD4+ and CD8+ T-cell subsets, alongside PBMC samples, were included among the 106 TCR-beta libraries. Each longitudinal HAM/TSP and healthy donor was sampled at 3 time-points spaced at roughly 3-40 month intervals. The cohort included approximately 68 subjects: about 15 with HAM/TSP, about 34 with multiple sclerosis, and roughly 20 healthy controls. The investigation overall reported the following: No identical CDR3 amino acid sequences were shared among expanded clones across subjects, suggesting private TCR-beta repertoires in all groups. The highest TCR clonal expansion was observed in HAM/TSP patients, whereas the lowest was observed in MS patients, even when compared with healthy controls.

The V gene is TRBV18 and the J gene is TRBJ2-7, and 9 junction bases match TRBD1. The sequencing input was PBMCs. This receptor was identified in a man aged 25-45 years in good health. The DNA sequence is given as TGTGCCACCTCCGCCGGGACAGGGCTCTCCTACGAGCAGTACTTC. Its product reads: CATSAGTGLSYEQYF. Full variable domain (CDR3 extended with the reference TRBV18 and TRBJ2-7 proteins): NAGVMQNPRHLVRRRGQEARLRCSPMKGHSHVYWYRQLPEEGLKFMVYLQKENIIDESGMPKERFSAEFPKEGPSILRIQQVVRGDSAAYFCATSAGTGLSYEQYFGPGTRLTVT.